This T cell receptor beta chain was identified during a study of T cell changes during pregnancy in multiple sclerosis. Assay used: immunoSEQ multiplex PCR; TCRdb lists only in-frame clones, some missing. This table has more than 50,000 clones, more than 80% appearing once. Sample: CD4+ T cells from peripheral blood mononuclear cells, taken after pregnancy. The clonotype originates from a female donor in good health, enrolled as a control in a pregnancy study.

The CDR3 loop reads CASSHIPPGQVSSPLHF. CDR3 nucleotides: TGCGCCAGCAGTCATATACCGCCAGGACAGGTAAGCTCACCCCTCCACTTT. This sequence joins TRBV23-1 and TRBJ1-6, with 7 nucleotides matching TRBD1. TRBV23-1 is reported as an ORF; its role is uncertain. This CDR3 region has 17 residues. V was pared by 3 bases and J by 10 bases, with 15 bases of the junction left unmatched.